This T cell receptor beta chain was observed in a study of blood T cell repertoires in COVID-19. Profiling relied on immunoSEQ multiplex PCR, and the TCRdb table lists in-frame clones only, not all of them. The sample yields over 250,000 clones, roughly 80% seen once. The ends were cut back, 2 bases at V and 13 bases at J, with 12 bases in the middle. The CDR3 extends over 12 amino acids. In germline, CDR1 is MNHEY, CDR2 SVGEGT. The sequence was obtained from a woman aged 50 to 60 who had recovered from COVID-19. What was sequenced was peripheral blood. This chain links TRBV6-2 or TRBV6-3 with TRBJ1-5; no clear D gene. The CDR3 protein is CASSYASGEQHF. CDR3 bases: TGTGCCAGCAGTTACGCCTCCGGGGAACAGCATTTT.